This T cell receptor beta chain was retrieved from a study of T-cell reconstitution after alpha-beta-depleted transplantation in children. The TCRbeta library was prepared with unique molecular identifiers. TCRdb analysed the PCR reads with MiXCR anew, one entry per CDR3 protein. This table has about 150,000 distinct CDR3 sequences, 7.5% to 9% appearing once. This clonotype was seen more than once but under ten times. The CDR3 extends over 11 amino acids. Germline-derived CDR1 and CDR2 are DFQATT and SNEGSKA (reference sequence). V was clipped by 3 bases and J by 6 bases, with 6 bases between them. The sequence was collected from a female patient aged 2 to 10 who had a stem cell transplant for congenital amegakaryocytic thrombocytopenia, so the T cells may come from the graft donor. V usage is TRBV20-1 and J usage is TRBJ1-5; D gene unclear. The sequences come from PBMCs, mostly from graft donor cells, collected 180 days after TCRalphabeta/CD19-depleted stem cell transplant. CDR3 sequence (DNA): TGCAGTGCTAGTCGAGGTCAGCCCCAGCATTTT. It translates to CSASRGQPQHF.